This T cell receptor beta chain was documented in a study of blood T cell repertoires in COVID-19. Researchers sorted participants into cohorts using their self-reported clinical history. Within 2 weeks before study entry, exposed participants met a COVID-19 case. The germline CDR1 and CDR2 sequences are SNHLY and FYNNEI. With 8 bases removed from V and 0 bases from J, the gap between germline ends came to 17 bases. The CDR3 is 16 amino acids. Profiling relied on immunoSEQ multiplex PCR, and the TCRdb table lists in-frame clones only, not all of them. Altogether fewer than 350,000 clones are present, approximately 90% being singletons, with the ten largest covering roughly 2.9%.

The receptor's source is a man in his forties or fifties who had been exposed to COVID-19. Sequenced input: PBMCs or T cells enriched from blood (not recorded which). This chain joins TRBV2 and TRBJ2-4; D is perhaps TRBD1 (6 bases). The CDR3 loop reads CASSADSALAKNIQYF. The CDR3 DNA is TGTGCCAGCTCAGCGGACAGCGCCCTAGCCAAAAACATTCAGTACTTC.